This paragraph covers one T cell receptor (beta chain) sequence. Its target is not known. The source of the sample is a study of cytomegalovirus exposure and HLA in healthy donors. Overall study findings and caveats: A prior analysis recorded that most TCR beta V segments were productive about 87% or about 30% of the time.

With 60 Vbeta and 13 Jbeta primers, the PCR was carried out. The protocol was immunoSEQ multiplex PCR, while the TCRdb copy is restricted to in-frame clones and leaves out a portion. The sample yields under 150,000 clones, over 75% seen once. Germline CDR1 reads SGDLS; CDR2 reads YYNGEE. Trimming at V came to 6 bases and at J to 5 bases, leaving 11 bases not matched to a gene. CDR3 length: 15 residues. The specimen sequenced was PBMCs. The chain has TRBV9 and TRBJ2-5, with 9 bases matching TRBD2. This TCR derives from a boy between 10 and 17 years old in good health and CMV-seronegative. CDR3 DNA sequence: TGTGCCAGCACCCAAGGCGGGGGGGCCGGCGAGACCCAGTACTTC. Translation: CASTQGGGAGETQYF. Full variable domain (rest looked up from reference TRBV9 and TRBJ2-5): DSGVTQTPKHLITATGQRVTLRCSPRSGDLSVYWYQQSLDQGLQFLIQYYNGEERAKGNILERFSAQQFPDLHSELNLSSLELGDSALYFCASTQGGGAGETQYFGPGTRLLVL.